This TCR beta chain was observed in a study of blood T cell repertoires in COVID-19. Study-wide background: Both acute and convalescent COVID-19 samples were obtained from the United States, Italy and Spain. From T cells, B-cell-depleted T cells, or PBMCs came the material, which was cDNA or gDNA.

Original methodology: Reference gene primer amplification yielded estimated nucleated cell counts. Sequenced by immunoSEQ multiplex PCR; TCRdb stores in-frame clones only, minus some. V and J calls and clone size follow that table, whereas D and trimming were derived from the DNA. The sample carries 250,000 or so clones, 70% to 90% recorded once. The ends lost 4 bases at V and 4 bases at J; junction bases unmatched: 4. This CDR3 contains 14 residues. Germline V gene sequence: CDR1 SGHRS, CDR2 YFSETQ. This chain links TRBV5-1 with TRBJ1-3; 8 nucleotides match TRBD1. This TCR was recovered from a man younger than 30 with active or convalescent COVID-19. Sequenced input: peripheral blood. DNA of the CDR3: TGCGCCAGCAGCATGGGACAGGTGGGAAACACCATATATTTT. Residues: CASSMGQVGNTIYF. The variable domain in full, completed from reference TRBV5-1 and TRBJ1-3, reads KAGVTQTPRYLIKTRGQQVTLSCSPISGHRSVSWYQQTPGQGLQFLFEYFSETQRNKGNFPGRFSGRQFSNSRSEMNVSTLELGDSALYLCASSMGQVGNTIYFGEGSWLTVV.